Following are 30 T cell receptor beta chains from one sample sequenced in a study of identical twins. TCRdb re-called the 5' RACE reads through MiXCR, storing one row per CDR3 protein. The table includes 500,000 or so distinct CDR3 sequences, 22% detected once. This sample also appeared in a second study, on T cells expressing NK-cell markers.

The sample consisted of CD4+ T cells sorted from blood. Source of these receptors: a woman aged 18 to 35 in good health.

This chain joins TRBV5-8 and TRBJ2-2, with a possible D match to TRBD1 (7 bases). The CDR3 is 17 residues long. Per germline, CDR1 SGHTS and CDR2 YDEGEE. The ends were cut back, 4 bases at V and 0 bases at J, with 16 bases in the middle. The chain's CDR3 is CASSPGRGTANTGELFF. The CDR3 DNA reads TGTGCCAGCAGCCCTGGTCGGGGGACAGCGAACACCGGGGAGCTGTTTTTT.

The rearrangement joins TRBV5-1 to TRBJ1-2; D remains unclear. Trimming shortened V by 4 bases and J by 6 bases, and 10 bases separated the two germline ends. The germline V gene has CDR1 SGHRS and CDR2 YFSETQ. The CDR3 contains 12 residues. CDR3 in DNA: TGCGCCAGCAGCCTGGGTAATCATGGCTACACCTTC. Encoded protein: CASSLGNHGYTF.

V gene TRBV5-1 combines with J gene TRBJ2-3; D is perhaps TRBD2 (5 bases). The CDR3 consists of 15 residues. Germline V gene data show CDR1 as SGHRS and CDR2 as YFSETQ. The V gene lost 2 bases and the J gene lost 2 bases, with 12 bases spanning the gap. CDR3 loop: CASSFIPGNTDTQYF. In nucleotides, the CDR3 is TGCGCCAGCAGCTTTATCCCGGGAAACACAGATACGCAGTATTTT.

As regards this clonotype: A read error is possible here, since a much larger clone lies one base away. The CDR3 region has the DNA TGCGCCAGCAGCTTGCCGGAAGAGACCCAGTACTTC. The encoded protein is CASSLPEETQYF. This sequence joins TRBV5-1 and TRBJ2-5, with D unresolved. The V end lost 1 base, the J end lost 3 bases, and 4 bases lay between the germline ends. This CDR3 is built from 12 residues. Germline values: CDR1 SGHRS, CDR2 YFSETQ. Drawing the rest from reference TRBV5-1 and TRBJ2-5, the complete variable domain is KAGVTQTPRYLIKTRGQQVTLSCSPISGHRSVSWYQQTPGQGLQFLFEYFSETQRNKGNFPGRFSGRQFSNSRSEMNVSTLELGDSALYLCASSLPEETQYFGPGTRLLVL.

This chain uses TRBV9 with TRBJ2-4; the D gene could be TRBD1 or TRBD2 (5 bases each). CDR1 SGDLS and CDR2 YYNGEE come from the germline V gene. The CDR3 has 18 amino acids. With 1 base removed from V and 3 bases from J, the gap between germline ends came to 20 bases. This CDR3 is CASSVSGHPRDVKNIQYF. CDR3 nucleotide sequence: TGTGCCAGCAGCGTATCGGGGCATCCGAGGGACGTCAAAAACATTCAGTACTTC.

This clonotype has a handful of counts. The V gene is TRBV12-3 or TRBV12-4, the J gene TRBJ1-5; D uncertain. This CDR3 region has 13 residues. With 4 bases removed from V and 7 bases from J, the gap between germline ends came to 11 bases. CDR3 region: CASSWSSAQPQHF. The CDR3 DNA is TGTGCCAGCAGTTGGAGTTCGGCACAGCCCCAGCATTTT.

The CDR3 reads CSAIISSGNTYEQYF. CDR3 sequence (DNA): TGCAGTGCTATAATTTCTAGCGGAAATACCTACGAGCAGTACTTC. This chain uses TRBV20-1 with TRBJ2-7; 7 bases match TRBD2. V gave up 4 bases and J gave up 2 bases; unmatched junction bases: 11. The CDR3 contains 15 residues. Looked up from germline, CDR1 is DFQATT and CDR2 is SNEGSKA (reference sequence).

At least ten counts were recorded for this clonotype. The J gene is TRBJ2-1, the V gene TRBV5-5, with TRBD2 matching 13 bases. Germline trimming cut 4 bases from V and 8 bases from J; bases unmatched to any gene: 9. Germline V gene lookup returns CDR1 SGHKS and CDR2 YYEKEE (reference sequence). The CDR3 runs 16 residues. The CDR3 spells CASSIGLAGALDEQFF. The CDR3 DNA is TGTGCCAGCAGCATAGGACTAGCGGGAGCCTTGGATGAGCAGTTCTTC.

The rearrangement links TRBV5-1 to TRBJ2-5, with a tentative D call TRBD2 (6 bases). Germline V lookup: CDR1 SGHRS, CDR2 YFSETQ. Trimming took off 3 bases at V and 0 bases at J, with 12 bases between the two ends. The CDR3 loop spans 15 amino acids. The CDR3 here is CASSWGLLNQETQYF. CDR3 sequence (DNA): TGCGCCAGCAGCTGGGGACTCCTCAACCAAGAGACCCAGTACTTC.

The rearrangement uses TRBV29-1 and TRBJ1-5; weak D call: TRBD1 (5 bases). The CDR3 is 13 amino acids. Germline values: CDR1 SQVTM, CDR2 ANQGSEA. The ends were cut back, 3 bases at V and 5 bases at J, with 11 bases in the middle. The CDR3 loop is CSVDLGGDQPQHF. The DNA for the CDR3 is TGCAGCGTTGATTTAGGAGGGGATCAGCCCCAGCATTTT.

The genes are TRBV5-1 and TRBJ2-3; TRBD2 matches at 9 bases. The CDR3 is 13 amino acids. Germline CDR1 SGHRS, CDR2 YFSETQ. Trimming at V came to 5 bases and at J to 14 bases, leaving 12 bases not matched to a gene. The CDR3 coding sequence is TGCGCCAGCAGTCTAGCGGGGCTCGATGTTCTGTATTTT. Its protein is CASSLAGLDVLYF.

This clonotype showed up just a few times. The genes are TRBV18 and TRBJ2-5, with D possibly being TRBD2 (5 bases). The CDR3 consists of 14 residues. Trimming removed 3 bases at V and 3 bases at J, with 11 bases between. Germline CDR1 KGHSH, CDR2 LQKENI. The DNA for the CDR3 is TGTGCCAGCTCACCGTCGAGTAGCGAAGAGACCCAGTACTTC. This codes for CASSPSSSEETQYF.

This clonotype was seen a handful of times. The V and J genes are TRBV5-1 and TRBJ1-1, with a tentative D call TRBD1 (6 bases). The CDR3 has 14 amino acids. Germline CDR1 reads SGHRS; CDR2 reads YFSETQ. V was pared by 5 bases and J by 3 bases, with 14 bases between. The CDR3 DNA reads as TGCGCCAGCAGGGTTCCGGGGGGCCACACTGAAGCTTTCTTT. Its translation is CASRVPGGHTEAFF.

In its sample, this clonotype was seen a few times. The V call is TRBV20-1, the J call TRBJ2-1; TRBD2 might be the D (5 bases). The germline V gene encodes CDR1 DFQATT and CDR2 SNEGSKA (reference sequence). V lost 6 bases and J 7 bases, leaving 16 bases between the germline ends. CDR3 length equals 13 residues. CDR3 in DNA: TGCAGTGCCCAACTAGACCCCCCGAATGAGCAGTTCTTC. Translation: CSAQLDPPNEQFF.

The CDR3 is CASGLARGQETQYF. The CDR3 nucleotides are TGTGCCAGCGGACTCGCAAGGGGGCAAGAGACCCAGTACTTC. This rearrangement joins TRBV6-1 to TRBJ2-5; a possible D gene is TRBD1 (6 bases). Trimming cost V 8 bases and J 2 bases, with 15 bases left between them. The germline gives CDR1 MNHNS, CDR2 SASEGT. The CDR3 length is 14 residues.

V and J are TRBV5-6 and TRBJ2-7; TRBD2 matches 8 bases. In germline, CDR1 is SGHDT, CDR2 YYEEEE. With 3 bases clipped from V and 5 bases from J, the junction kept 4 bases outside the gene matches. The CDR3 runs 13 residues. CDR3 protein: CASSSGGQDEQYF. The CDR3 nucleotides are TGTGCCAGCAGCTCGGGGGGGCAGGACGAGCAGTACTTC.

This sequence joins TRBV19 and TRBJ2-1; TRBD2 matches at 9 bases. Losses at the gene ends were 10 bases for V and 7 bases for J; bases not matched to a gene: 8. Germline loops: CDR1 LNHDA, CDR2 SQIVND (reference sequence). The CDR3 spans 13 residues. CDR3 sequence: CATSTSGRNEQFF. The DNA for the CDR3 is TGTGCCACCTCGACTAGCGGCAGAAATGAGCAGTTCTTC.

The chain carries TRBV20-1 and TRBJ1-1, with 7 bases that match TRBD1. Trimming at V came to 6 bases and at J to 5 bases, leaving 9 bases not matched to a gene. This CDR3 is 13 amino acids long. CDR1 DFQATT and CDR2 SNEGSKA come from the germline V gene (reference sequence). CDR3 sequence reads: CSASTGVITEAFF. The CDR3 region has the DNA TGCAGTGCGTCCACAGGGGTTATAACTGAAGCTTTCTTT.

The rearrangement links TRBV6-4 to TRBJ1-2; TRBD1 matches at 9 bases. Germline CDR1 is MRHNA and CDR2 is SNTAGT. The CDR3 has 15 residues. Trimming cost V 4 bases and J 6 bases; bases outside gene matches: 9. The CDR3 DNA follows: TGTGCCAGCAGTGTACGACAGGGGGGTAGGGATGGCTACACCTTC. Its translation is CASSVRQGGRDGYTF.

This chain uses TRBV12-3 or TRBV12-4 with TRBJ1-5; D unresolved. Trimming shortened V by 7 bases and J by 0 bases, and 16 bases separated the two germline ends. The CDR3 has 16 amino acids. The CDR3 here is CASNLGSPYSNQPQHF. As DNA, the CDR3 is TGTGCCAGCAACCTCGGCAGTCCATATAGCAATCAGCCCCAGCATTTT.

This clonotype was recorded many times. This rearrangement joins TRBV5-1 to TRBJ2-3; 11 nucleotides line up with TRBD2. V trimming: 5 bases; J trimming: 6 bases; junction bases outside the gene matches: 5. The CDR3 has 14 amino acids. The germline gives CDR1 SGHRS, CDR2 YFSETQ. CDR3: CASSTSGGYDTQYF. In nucleotides, the CDR3 is TGCGCCAGCAGTACTAGCGGGGGCTACGATACGCAGTATTTT.

A word on this clonotype: At one end the junction does not follow the germline gene, possibly because of a read error. This chain joins TRBV7-8 and TRBJ2-5; 8 bases are a match to TRBD1. The CDR3 runs to 16 residues. Germline V gene sequence: CDR1 SGHVS, CDR2 FQNEAQ. DNA of the CDR3: TGTGCCATCAGCCCTGGCGGGACAGGCTATCAAGAGACCCAGTACTTC. It specifies CAISPGGTGYQETQYF.

The CDR3 coding sequence is TGTGCCAGCAGTCAACAACAGGGGCTAACTGAAGCTTTCTTT. Residues: CASSQQQGLTEAFF. This chain joins TRBV6-1 and TRBJ1-1; 7 bases are shared with TRBD1. Unmatched junction bases numbered 8, after V lost 5 bases and J lost 5 bases. Germline V gives CDR1 MNHNS, CDR2 SASEGT. The CDR3 has 14 residues.

This sequence joins TRBV5-1 and TRBJ2-5; D possibly corresponds to TRBD1 (5 bases). This CDR3 is 18 amino acids long. Trimming took off 4 bases at V and 1 base at J, with 23 bases between the two ends. In germline, CDR1 is SGHRS, CDR2 YFSETQ. The CDR3 nucleotides are TGCGCCAGCAGCCCCCCCTTGGGGCCCAATCCTTCCCAAGAGACCCAGTACTTC. This encodes CASSPPLGPNPSQETQYF. Full variable domain (missing parts from reference TRBV5-1 and TRBJ2-5): KAGVTQTPRYLIKTRGQQVTLSCSPISGHRSVSWYQQTPGQGLQFLFEYFSETQRNKGNFPGRFSGRQFSNSRSEMNVSTLELGDSALYLCASSPPLGPNPSQETQYFGPGTRLLVL.

A few counts support this clonotype. The CDR3 nucleotides are TGCAGTGCTAGAGATCCGGCTCTGGCTAGCGGGAGCTCCTACGAGCAGTACTTC. This sequence encodes CSARDPALASGSSYEQYF. This rearrangement joins TRBV20-1 to TRBJ2-7; 10 bases line up with TRBD2. This CDR3 has 18 residues. Germline V gene sequence: CDR1 DFQATT, CDR2 SNEGSKA (reference sequence). V lost 0 bases and J lost 0; bases outside the gene matches: 11.

This chain uses TRBV5-6 with TRBJ2-6; 7 bases map to TRBD1. Germline lookup yields CDR1 SGHDT and CDR2 YYEEEE. After removal of 0 bases from V and 2 bases from J, the junction contained 2 bases not matched to a gene. This CDR3 region has 16 residues. The CDR3 DNA reads as TGTGCCAGCAGCTTGGCAGGGGGAGCTGGGGCCAACGTCCTGACTTTC. Translation gives CASSLAGGAGANVLTF. Full variable domain (remainder filled in from reference TRBV5-6 and TRBJ2-6): DAGVTQSPTHLIKTRGQQVTLRCSPKSGHDTVSWYQQALGQGPQFIFQYYEEEERQRGNFPDRFSGHQFPNYSSELNVNALLLGDSALYLCASSLAGGAGANVLTFGAGSRLTVL.

This clonotype was picked up many times. This chain joins TRBV20-1 and TRBJ1-1, with a tentative D call TRBD1 (6 bases). CDR1 DFQATT and CDR2 SNEGSKA come from the germline V gene (reference sequence). The CDR3 length is 15 residues. V lost 3 bases and J lost 1, with 15 bases in between. DNA of the CDR3: TGCAGTGCTAGCTCCCCCCAACAGGGGAACACTGAAGCTTTCTTT. As protein: CSASSPQQGNTEAFF.

This clonotype was counted between two and nine times. This sequence joins TRBV5-1 and TRBJ2-1, with 15 nucleotides matching TRBD2. This CDR3 is built from 18 residues. The V segment lost 3 bases and the J segment 1 base; nucleotides outside the gene matches: 5. Germline V lookup: CDR1 SGHRS, CDR2 YFSETQ. The CDR3 nucleotides read TGCGCCAGCAGCTCCGGACTAGCGGGAGGGCATTCCTACAATGAGCAGTTCTTC. Residues: CASSSGLAGGHSYNEQFF.

For this clonotype: A much larger clone sits a single nucleotide away, making a read error possible. The chain recombines TRBV20-1 with TRBJ1-4; D is possibly TRBD1 (6 bases). Germline V gene sequence: CDR1 DFQATT, CDR2 SNEGSKA (reference sequence). The CDR3 is 12 amino acids. The chain's CDR3 is CSARASGERLFF. The CDR3 DNA reads as TGCAGTGCTAGGGCCTCAGGGGAAAGACTGTTTTTT.

In this sample, this clonotype turned up a few times. This chain connects TRBV9 to TRBJ2-1, with no clear D. V was shortened by 7 bases and J by 6 bases, with 14 bases between the two germline ends. The CDR3 has 13 amino acids. Per the germline V gene, CDR1 is SGDLS and CDR2 is YYNGEE. CDR3 in amino acids: CASAPGLGNEQFF. In DNA, the CDR3 is TGTGCCAGCGCCCCGGGCCTTGGCAATGAGCAGTTCTTC.